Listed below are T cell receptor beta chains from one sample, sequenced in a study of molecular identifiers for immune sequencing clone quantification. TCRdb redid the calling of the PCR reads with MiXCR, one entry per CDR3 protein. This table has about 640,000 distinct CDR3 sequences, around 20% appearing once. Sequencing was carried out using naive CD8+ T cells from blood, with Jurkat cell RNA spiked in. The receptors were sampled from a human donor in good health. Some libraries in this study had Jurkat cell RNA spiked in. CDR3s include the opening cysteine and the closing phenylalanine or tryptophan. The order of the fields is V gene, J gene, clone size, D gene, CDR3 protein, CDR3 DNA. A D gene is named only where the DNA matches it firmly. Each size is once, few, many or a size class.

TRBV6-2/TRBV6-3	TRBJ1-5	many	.	CASSYGQINQPQHF	TGTGCCAGCAGTTACGGACAGATCAATCAGCCCCAGCATTTT
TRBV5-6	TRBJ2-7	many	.	CASSPSAGEQYF	TGTGCCAGCAGCCCGAGCGCTGGCGAGCAGTACTTC
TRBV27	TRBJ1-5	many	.	CASSSRGLRSNQPQHF	TGTGCCAGCAGCTCTAGGGGACTCAGGAGCAATCAGCCCCAGCATTTT
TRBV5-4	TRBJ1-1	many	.	CASSLDGDTEAFF	TGTGCCAGCAGCTTGGACGGGGACACTGAAGCTTTCTTT
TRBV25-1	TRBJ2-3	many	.	CASSEATGLWGTDTQYF	TGTGCCAGCAGTGAGGCTACAGGGTTATGGGGCACAGATACGCAGTATTTT
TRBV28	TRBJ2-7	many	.	CASSLHPRAYEQYF	TGTGCCAGCAGCCTTCATCCTCGGGCCTACGAGCAGTACTTC
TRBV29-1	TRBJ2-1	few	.	CSVGDPAGQISFNEQFF	TGCAGCGTTGGGGATCCGGCGGGACAAATCTCCTTCAATGAGCAGTTCTTC
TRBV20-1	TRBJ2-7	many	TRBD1	CSVPTTGLSYEQYF	TGCAGTGTACCGACGACAGGGTTATCCTACGAGCAGTACTTC
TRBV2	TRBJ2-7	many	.	CASSTGIGEQYF	TGTGCCAGCAGTACAGGGATAGGCGAGCAGTACTTC
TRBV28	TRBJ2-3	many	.	CASSLGDTSTDTQYF	TGTGCCAGCAGTTTGGGGGACACTAGCACAGATACGCAGTATTTT